These 27 T cell receptor beta chains were all obtained from the same sample, sequenced in a study of CD4 T cells in relation to SARS-CoV-2 and coronaviruses. What these receptors recognize is not known. The protocol was immunoSEQ multiplex PCR, while the TCRdb copy is restricted to in-frame clones and leaves out a portion. The sample shows more than 15,000 clones, 78% of them seen only once. The unexposed donors gave CD4+ T cells in about 2010-2019, prior to COVID-19. Isolation of CD4+ T cells took place after about eleven days in culture. The sequenced material came from CD4+ T cells from PBMCs, cultured in vitro. All receptors derive from a human donor in good health.

This clone appeared once. The rearrangement joins TRBV6-5 to TRBJ2-7; D not resolved. This CDR3 has 11 residues. Trimming shortened V by 6 bases and J by 5 bases, and 8 bases separated the two germline ends. Germline V gene lookup returns CDR1 MNHEY and CDR2 SVGAGI. CDR3: CASSRLDEQYF. Written as DNA, the CDR3 is TGTGCCAGCAGCCGTTTGGACGAGCAGTACTTC.

The V call is TRBV30, the J call TRBJ1-2; D call uncertain. Germline values: CDR1 GTSNPN, CDR2 SVGIG (reference sequence). CDR3 size: 11 residues. V was pared by 5 bases and J by 7 bases, with 11 bases between. The CDR3 here is CAWQGLAGYTF. The DNA of the CDR3 is TGTGCCTGGCAAGGATTAGCTGGCTACACCTTC.

The rearrangement links TRBV6-1 to TRBJ1-2; D is undetermined. The CDR3 loop spans 15 amino acids. Germline V gives CDR1 MNHNS, CDR2 SASEGT. V lost 3 bases and J lost 2, with 13 bases in between. The CDR3 nucleotides are TGTGCCAGCAGTGAGCAGTCCGGGATCAACTATGGCTACACCTTC. Protein product: CASSEQSGINYGYTF.

This clone has just one count. V gene TRBV11-2 combines with J gene TRBJ2-5; the D call may be TRBD1 or TRBD2 (5 bases each). Germline CDR1 reads SGHAT; CDR2 reads FQNNGV. V was cut by 5 bases and J by 4 bases, with 20 bases left in between. The CDR3 runs to 16 residues. CDR3 amino acids: CASSPRGSGLGETQYF. CDR3 bases: TGTGCCAGCAGCCCTAGGGGATCGGGGTTGGGAGAGACCCAGTACTTC.

This chain uses TRBV9 with TRBJ1-1; D is perhaps TRBD1 (6 bases). The V end was cut by 4 bases, the J end by 7 bases, with 17 bases between. The CDR3 contains 14 residues. CDR1 and CDR2 (germline): SGDLS, YYNGEE. CDR3 residues: CASSTGGGQGEAFF. CDR3 DNA sequence: TGTGCCAGCAGCACCGGGGGGGGGCAGGGTGAAGCTTTCTTT.

This clone occurred once. The chain recombines TRBV12-5 with TRBJ2-7; 11 bases fit TRBD1. V was clipped by 5 bases and J by 4 bases; unmatched bases: 4. The germline V gene encodes CDR1 LGHNT and CDR2 FRNRAP. The length of the CDR3 is 14 residues. Written as DNA, the CDR3 is TGTGCTAGTGGTCCCGGACAGGGGGCGTACGAGCAGTACTTC. It translates to CASGPGQGAYEQYF.

This clone ranks as medium-sized. This chain joins TRBV30 and TRBJ2-1; TRBD2 matches at 9 bases. Germline CDR1 and CDR2: GTSNPN and SVGIG (reference sequence). CDR3 length: 14 residues. Trimming cost V 3 bases and J 7 bases; bases outside gene matches: 7. This CDR3 is CAWRDSGGSNEQFF. CDR3 coding DNA: TGTGCCTGGAGGGACAGCGGGGGGTCGAATGAGCAGTTCTTC.

V and J are TRBV18 and TRBJ1-1, with TRBD1 as a possible D gene (6 bases). Looked up from germline, CDR1 is KGHSH and CDR2 is LQKENI. V was trimmed by 3 bases and J by 0 bases, leaving 11 bases between them. The CDR3 loop spans 15 amino acids. CDR3 sequence reads: CASSPATGLNTEAFF. In nucleotides, the CDR3 is TGTGCCAGCTCACCCGCGACAGGCCTGAACACTGAAGCTTTCTTT. Full variable domain (outside the CDR3, taken from reference TRBV18 and TRBJ1-1): NAGVMQNPRHLVRRRGQEARLRCSPMKGHSHVYWYRQLPEEGLKFMVYLQKENIIDESGMPKERFSAEFPKEGPSILRIQQVVRGDSAAYFCASSPATGLNTEAFFGQGTRLTVV.

The chain carries TRBV19 and TRBJ2-5; D is undetermined. Germline V gene sequence: CDR1 LNHDA, CDR2 SQIVND (reference sequence). CDR3 length: 14 amino acids. V gave up 3 bases and J gave up 2 bases, with 10 bases separating them. The CDR3 loop reads CASSMGGSQETQYF. The CDR3, as DNA: TGTGCCAGTAGTATGGGCGGCAGTCAAGAGACCCAGTACTTC.

The genes are TRBV14 and TRBJ2-7; possibly TRBD1 or TRBD2 for D (5 bases each). Germline V gene lookup returns CDR1 SGHDN and CDR2 FVKESK. V was shortened by 4 bases and J by 6 bases, with 16 bases between the two germline ends. The CDR3 is made up of 14 amino acids. The CDR3 loop is CASSPLGRLSEQYF. The CDR3 coding sequence is TGTGCCAGCAGCCCATTGGGACGGCTTAGCGAGCAGTACTTC.

This clone was seen once. V and J are TRBV27 and TRBJ2-7; 9 nucleotides match TRBD1. The germline V gene has CDR1 MNHEY and CDR2 SMNVEV (reference sequence). The J segment lost 4 bases and the V segment lost 3 bases, leaving 13 bases of the junction unmatched. CDR3 length: 17 residues. The DNA of the CDR3 is TGTGCCAGCAGTTTGTACTATCCGGGACAGGGTCCATACGAGCAGTACTTC. Protein sequence: CASSLYYPGQGPYEQYF.

The gene calls are TRBV28 and TRBJ2-7; D perhaps matches TRBD1 (6 bases). The CDR3 covers 13 residues. With 7 bases removed from V and 5 bases from J, the gap between germline ends came to 15 bases. CDR1 and CDR2 (germline): MDHEN, SYDVKM. The CDR3 loop is CASNLEGEHEQYF. CDR3 DNA sequence: TGTGCCAGCAACCTTGAGGGGGAACACGAGCAGTACTTC.

The rearrangement uses TRBV28 and TRBJ1-3; no definite D call. Trimming removed 6 bases from V and 0 bases from J, with 12 bases in between. This CDR3 is built from 15 residues. Germline CDR1 MDHEN, CDR2 SYDVKM. CDR3 sequence (DNA): TGTGCCAGCAGCCAAGGCTCCGACTCTGGAAACACCATATATTTT. This encodes CASSQGSDSGNTIYF.

The rearrangement joins TRBV14 to TRBJ2-7; 13 nucleotides match TRBD2. This CDR3 spans 16 amino acids. V lost 0 bases, J lost 9 bases, and 8 bases stayed unmatched. Germline values: CDR1 SGHDN, CDR2 FVKESK. CDR3 residues: CASSQDLRLAGGRQYF. CDR3 in DNA: TGTGCCAGCAGCCAAGATCTCAGACTAGCGGGAGGAAGGCAGTACTTC.

The chain employs TRBV9 and TRBJ1-6, with D uncertain. The CDR3 consists of 16 residues. Trimming stripped 0 bases from V and 0 bases from J, with 7 bases between. CDR1 is SGDLS and CDR2 is YYNGEE in the germline V gene. The DNA of the CDR3 is TGTGCCAGCAGCGTAGGGGCAGACTCCTATAATTCACCCCTCCACTTT. Protein sequence: CASSVGADSYNSPLHF.

This clone was observed a few times. The V and J genes are TRBV4-2 and TRBJ2-6; possible D gene TRBD2, 5 bases. Trimming removed 0 bases at V and 0 bases at J, with 6 bases between. CDR3 size: 16 residues. CDR1 LGHNA and CDR2 YNFKEQ come from the germline V gene. The CDR3 region is CASSQDRDSGANVLTF. The CDR3 DNA reads as TGTGCCAGCAGCCAAGATCGGGACTCTGGGGCCAACGTCCTGACTTTC.

This chain joins TRBV24-1 and TRBJ2-2; D is possibly TRBD2 (6 bases). This CDR3 is 17 amino acids long. Germline-derived CDR1 and CDR2 are KGHDR and SFDVKD. The germline V and J ends were trimmed by 4 bases and 3 bases, with 17 bases remaining between them. CDR3 region: CATSDRDSLRDTGELFF. In DNA, the CDR3 is TGTGCCACCAGTGACAGGGACTCCTTGAGAGACACCGGGGAGCTGTTTTTT.

This clone was counted a few times. This chain uses TRBV7-3 with TRBJ2-7, with a tentative D call TRBD2 (6 bases). V was trimmed by 1 base and J by 0 bases, leaving 10 bases between them. CDR1 and CDR2 (germline): SGHTA, FQGTGA. The CDR3 is 15 residues long. For the CDR3, the DNA is TGTGCCAGCAGCTTAAGCGGGGCGAGCTCCTACGAGCAGTACTTC. Protein product: CASSLSGASSYEQYF.

The gene calls are TRBV29-1 and TRBJ2-5; D gene unclear. The length of the CDR3 is 14 residues. Per the germline V gene, CDR1 is SQVTM and CDR2 is ANQGSEA. The V and J ends lost 5 bases and 5 bases respectively, with 18 bases between them. DNA of the CDR3: TGCAGCGTTCTCCCCCCATCGGGTGCGGAGACCCAGTACTTC. Translated: CSVLPPSGAETQYF.

This clone was observed once. The V and J genes are TRBV5-1 and TRBJ1-5, with 8 bases identical to TRBD1. Per germline, CDR1 SGHRS and CDR2 YFSETQ. This CDR3 contains 16 residues. The V segment lost 3 bases and the J segment 6 bases; nucleotides outside the gene matches: 11. The CDR3 region is CASSWMTGARGQPQHF. CDR3 nucleotides: TGCGCCAGCAGCTGGATGACAGGGGCGCGGGGTCAGCCCCAGCATTTT.

This chain joins TRBV6-5 and TRBJ1-2; TRBD1 matches at 8 bases. V shed 6 bases, J shed 8 bases, and the junction held 8 bases outside the gene matches. CDR3 length: 13 residues. Germline assignment: CDR1 MNHEY and CDR2 SVGAGI. The CDR3: CASSADRAGGYTF. CDR3 DNA: TGTGCCAGCAGCGCGGACAGGGCAGGCGGCTACACCTTC.

V gene TRBV7-9 combines with J gene TRBJ1-3; D not certain. The length of the CDR3 is 15 residues. Trimming removed 1 base from V and 0 bases from J, with 7 bases in between. Germline V gene data show CDR1 as SEHNR and CDR2 as FQNEAQ (reference sequence). This CDR3 is CASSLDAGSGNTIYF. CDR3 nucleotides: TGTGCCAGCAGCTTAGATGCCGGCTCTGGAAACACCATATATTTT.

This chain joins TRBV25-1 and TRBJ2-2; D might be TRBD1 (5 bases). CDR1 is MGHDK, CDR2 SYGVNS, per germline. The CDR3 runs to 16 residues. V was cut by 5 bases and J by 1 base, with 14 bases left in between. CDR3 sequence reads: CASSPGFGMNTGELFF. In DNA form, the CDR3 reads TGTGCCAGCAGTCCAGGGTTTGGGATGAACACCGGGGAGCTGTTTTTT. The entire variable domain, with the rest obtained from reference TRBV25-1 and TRBJ2-2, is as follows: EADIYQTPRYLVIGTGKKITLECSQTMGHDKMYWYQQDPGMELHLIHYSYGVNSTEKGDLSSESTVSRIRTEHFPLTLESARPSHTSQYLCASSPGFGMNTGELFFGEGSRLTVL.

The J gene is TRBJ2-3, the V gene TRBV7-3; 9 bases fit TRBD2. Germline lookup yields CDR1 SGHTA and CDR2 FQGTGA. CDR3 size: 15 residues. The V gene end was trimmed by 3 bases and the J gene end by 0 bases; junction bases not matched to a gene: 1. As DNA, the CDR3 is TGTGCCAGCAGCTTTAGCGGGAGTAGCACAGATACGCAGTATTTT. The encoded protein is CASSFSGSSTDTQYF.

This clone has more than one count but fewer than ten. The chain is built from TRBV12-5 and TRBJ1-6; D is unclear. CDR3 size: 15 residues. V lost 1 base, J lost 9 bases, and 13 bases lay in between. Germline-derived CDR1 and CDR2 are LGHNT and FRNRAP. The CDR3 here is CASGLDPVQGSPLHF. In DNA, the CDR3 is TGTGCTAGTGGTTTGGACCCCGTTCAAGGTTCACCCCTCCACTTT.

The rearrangement joins TRBV24-1 to TRBJ2-3; a weak D match, TRBD1 (6 bases). CDR1 and CDR2 from the germline V gene are KGHDR and SFDVKD. The CDR3 totals 12 residues. V was clipped by 10 bases and J by 7 bases, with 14 bases between them. The chain's CDR3 is CATQGAENTQYF. CDR3 in DNA: TGTGCCACACAGGGTGCGGAGAATACGCAGTATTTT.

The table lists this clone with a count of one. The chain links TRBV5-1 to TRBJ2-7; tentative D call: TRBD2 (5 bases). Trimming stripped 5 bases from V and 2 bases from J, with 20 bases between. The CDR3 covers 16 residues. CDR1 is SGHRS and CDR2 is YFSETQ in the germline V gene. The CDR3 nucleotides are TGCGCCAGCAGTGGAGGAGCAACACCACCCCCCTACGAGCAGTACTTC. It encodes CASSGGATPPPYEQYF.